A single sample gave rise to the 22 T cell receptor beta chains below, sequenced in a study of tissue T cells after allogeneic stem cell transplantation. The table came from immunoSEQ multiplex PCR; TCRdb's copy has only in-frame clones and leaves some out. The profile shows around 9,100 clones, around three fifths of them singletons. Sequenced here: tissue from the jejunum, sampled at autopsy. These receptor sequences come from a female donor older than 55 with lung cancer.

In its sample, this clone was seen a few times. The chain uses TRBV5-6 and TRBJ2-5, with a tentative D call TRBD1 (5 bases). Germline lookup yields CDR1 SGHDT and CDR2 YYEEEE. The CDR3 covers 17 residues. Trimming removed 2 bases from V and 1 base from J, with 18 bases in between. The CDR3 region has the DNA TGTGCCAGCAGCTTATTTTCCGCGGCAGGGCCCCAAGAGACCCAGTACTTC. This codes for CASSLFSAAGPQETQYF.

This rearrangement joins TRBV15 to TRBJ1-1; perhaps TRBD1 as D (6 bases). CDR3 length equals 15 residues. Germline assignment: CDR1 LNHNV and CDR2 YYDKDF (reference sequence). Trimming pared 2 bases from V and 7 bases from J, leaving 17 bases between. This chain's CDR3 is CATSRQTGLGNEAFF. The CDR3 nucleotides are TGTGCCACCAGCAGACAAACAGGGCTCGGTAATGAAGCTTTCTTT.

The chain employs TRBV11-2 and TRBJ2-7; D is unresolved. V lost 5 bases, J lost 3 bases, and 5 bases lay in between. The germline V gene encodes CDR1 SGHAT and CDR2 FQNNGV. The CDR3 length is 11 residues. The CDR3 sequence: CASSQIYEQYF. The CDR3 DNA reads as TGTGCCAGCAGCCAGATCTACGAGCAGTACTTC.

The chain employs TRBV27 and TRBJ1-6, with a possible D match to TRBD1 (6 bases). V was pared by 5 bases and J by 6 bases, with 17 bases between. The CDR3 contains 16 residues. Germline CDR1 reads MNHEY; CDR2 reads SMNVEV (reference sequence). The CDR3 nucleotides read TGTGCCAGCAGTCCGTGGGGGGGGGCTAGTAATTCACCCCTCCACTTT. Encoded protein: CASSPWGGASNSPLHF.

The rearrangement uses TRBV29-1 and TRBJ2-3; TRBD2 matches at 8 bases. V lost 8 bases and J lost 0; bases outside the gene matches: 4. This CDR3 spans 13 amino acids. The germline CDR1 and CDR2 sequences are SQVTM and ANQGSEA. The CDR3 sequence: CSSGGASTDTQYF. The CDR3 nucleotides are TGCAGCTCGGGGGGGGCGAGCACAGATACGCAGTATTTT.

The chain employs TRBV7-2 and TRBJ1-2, with TRBD1 identical over 7 bases. The CDR3 is 16 amino acids. With 1 base clipped from V and 5 bases from J, the junction kept 10 bases outside the gene matches. Germline loops: CDR1 SGHTA, CDR2 FQGNSA. CDR3 amino acids: CASSLGGTARGYGYTF. Written as DNA, the CDR3 is TGTGCCAGCAGCTTAGGGGGGACAGCCAGAGGGTATGGCTACACCTTC.

V usage is TRBV28 and J usage is TRBJ1-1; D not resolved. Germline V CDR1 and CDR2: MDHEN, SYDVKM. The CDR3 covers 14 residues. V lost 8 bases and J lost 3, with 16 bases in between. In DNA form, the CDR3 reads TGTGCCAGCGCGGCGAGAGGGATGGACACTGAAGCTTTCTTT. It codes for CASAARGMDTEAFF.

This clone occurred a few times. The rearrangement uses TRBV7-2 and TRBJ1-3, with no clear D. V was cut by 0 bases and J by 0 bases, with 9 bases left in between. Germline V CDR1 and CDR2: SGHTA, FQGNSA. This CDR3 region has 16 residues. CDR3 amino acids: CASSLAGAYSGNTIYF. In DNA form, the CDR3 reads TGTGCCAGCAGCTTAGCGGGAGCGTACTCTGGAAACACCATATATTTT.

This clone showed up just a few times. The chain links TRBV6-5 to TRBJ2-5; 9 bases map to TRBD1. Germline V lookup: CDR1 MNHEY, CDR2 SVGAGI. This CDR3 has 15 residues. Unmatched junction bases numbered 9, after V lost 6 bases and J lost 4 bases. The CDR3 DNA sequence: TGTGCCAGCAGCTTTACAGGGGGCAGGATAGAGACCCAGTACTTC. Amino acid sequence: CASSFTGGRIETQYF.

The V gene is TRBV19, the J gene TRBJ2-1; the D gene could be TRBD1 or TRBD2 (6 bases each). V lost 3 bases and J lost 8, with 11 bases in between. CDR1 is LNHDA and CDR2 is SQIVND in the germline V gene (reference sequence). The CDR3 spans 13 residues. CDR3 sequence: CASSITGGDEQFF. The CDR3 DNA is TGTGCCAGTAGTATCACCGGGGGCGATGAGCAGTTCTTC.

The V and J genes are TRBV7-6 and TRBJ1-1; D is ambiguous. CDR3 length: 15 amino acids. The germline V and J ends were trimmed by 0 bases and 0 bases, with 8 bases remaining between them. Germline V gene lookup returns CDR1 SGHVS and CDR2 FNYEAQ. The CDR3 DNA reads as TGTGCCAGCAGCTTAGCGCGGGGAGTGAACACTGAAGCTTTCTTT. Its translation: CASSLARGVNTEAFF. Full variable domain (outside the CDR3, taken from reference TRBV7-6 and TRBJ1-1): GAGVSQSPRYKVTKRGQDVALRCDPISGHVSLYWYRQALGQGPEFLTYFNYEAQQDKSGLPNDRFSAERPEGSISTLTIQRTEQRDSAMYRCASSLARGVNTEAFFGQGTRLTVV.

The genes are TRBV11-2 and TRBJ1-2; D is unresolved. This CDR3 region has 12 residues. Trimming took off 2 bases at V and 12 bases at J, with 13 bases between the two ends. Germline CDR1 SGHAT, CDR2 FQNNGV. This CDR3 reads CASSLSRADDTF. The CDR3 nucleotides read TGTGCCAGCAGCTTATCTCGCGCGGATGACACCTTC.

The chain couples TRBV7-7 to TRBJ2-1, with D hard to call. Looked up from germline, CDR1 is SSHAT and CDR2 is FNYEAQ (reference sequence). The CDR3 contains 15 residues. Trimming removed 5 bases at V and 7 bases at J, with 18 bases between. The CDR3 DNA reads TGTGCCAGCAGCCCCTCGGTGGGGTACGGTAATGAGCAGTTCTTC. Amino acid sequence: CASSPSVGYGNEQFF.

The chain employs TRBV9 and TRBJ2-7; 14 positions agree with TRBD2. V dropped 4 bases and J dropped 4; count of bases not matched to a gene: 7. The CDR3 totals 16 residues. Germline CDR1 is SGDLS and CDR2 is YYNGEE. The CDR3 sequence is CASSPPGLAGAYEQYF. The CDR3 DNA follows: TGTGCCAGCAGCCCGCCGGGACTAGCGGGAGCTTACGAGCAGTACTTC.

The J gene is TRBJ2-5, the V gene TRBV7-9; no firm D call. The germline CDR1 and CDR2 sequences are SEHNR and FQNEAQ (reference sequence). The CDR3 has 13 amino acids. V was trimmed by 5 bases and J by 9 bases, leaving 16 bases between them. This CDR3 is CASSPEPPGPQYF. In nucleotides, the CDR3 is TGTGCCAGCAGCCCCGAACCTCCGGGTCCCCAGTACTTC. Together with reference TRBV7-9 and TRBJ2-5, the CDR3 gives the full variable domain: DTGVSQNPRHKITKRGQNVTFRCDPISEHNRLYWYRQTLGQGPEFLTYFQNEAQLEKSRLLSDRFSAERPKGSFSTLEIQRTEQGDSAMYLCASSPEPPGPQYFGPGTRLLVL.

This clone was observed a few times. The DNA of the CDR3 is TGTGCCAGTAGTATAGAGTTCAGGGGCGCTGAAGCTTTCTTT. It is translated as CASSIEFRGAEAFF. J is TRBJ1-1 and V is TRBV19; D is perhaps TRBD1 (6 bases). V was clipped by 0 bases and J by 6 bases, with 11 bases between them. Germline V lookup: CDR1 LNHDA, CDR2 SQIVND (reference sequence). CDR3 length equals 14 residues.

This chain connects TRBV11-3 to TRBJ2-7, with TRBD1 matching over 8 bases. Per the germline V gene, CDR1 is SGHNT and CDR2 is YENEEA. This CDR3 region has 14 residues. After removal of 5 bases from V and 4 bases from J, the junction contained 7 bases not matched to a gene. The CDR3 sequence: CASSPGGAEYEQYF. The CDR3 DNA reads as TGTGCCAGCAGCCCAGGGGGCGCGGAGTACGAGCAGTACTTC.

V is TRBV11-3 and J is TRBJ2-7, with 7 nucleotides matching TRBD1. Trimming cost V 5 bases and J 6 bases; bases outside gene matches: 10. Per germline, CDR1 SGHNT and CDR2 YENEEA. CDR3 size: 14 residues. CDR3 nucleotide sequence: TGTGCCAGCAGCCACCGCGGACAGGATGCCGAGCAGTACTTC. Protein sequence: CASSHRGQDAEQYF.

DNA for the CDR3: TGCGCCAGCAGCTTGTCGACGAAAAATGAAAAACTGTTTTTT. This translates into CASSLSTKNEKLFF. The chain uses TRBV5-1 and TRBJ1-4; D is unresolved. This CDR3 is built from 14 residues. CDR1 and CDR2 (germline): SGHRS, YFSETQ. Deletions cut 1 base from V and 5 bases from J, with 9 bases between.

By share, this clone ranks as medium-sized. The chain links TRBV25-1 to TRBJ2-3; D might be TRBD2 (5 bases). V was trimmed by 0 bases and J by 10 bases, leaving 11 bases between them. Germline CDR1 MGHDK, CDR2 SYGVNS. The CDR3 spans 13 residues. The chain's CDR3 is CASSEYVGSAQYF. As DNA, the CDR3 is TGTGCCAGCAGTGAATATGTGGGGAGTGCGCAGTATTTT.

The chain has TRBV7-2 and TRBJ2-5; D ambiguous. Germline V gives CDR1 SGHTA, CDR2 FQGNSA. The CDR3 is 12 amino acids. V lost 1 base and J lost 7, with 7 bases in between. Written as DNA, the CDR3 is TGTGCCAGCAGCTTAGTAATCGGGACCCAGTACTTC. Its translation: CASSLVIGTQYF.

In this sample, this clone turned up a few times. This sequence joins TRBV9 and TRBJ1-1; a weak D match, TRBD1 (5 bases). Trimming left V 4 bases short and J 6 bases short, with 13 bases between. Germline V CDR1 and CDR2: SGDLS, YYNGEE. The CDR3 runs 13 residues. As DNA, the CDR3 is TGTGCCAGCAGCCCATCTTGGGGCCCTGAAGCTTTCTTT. Translation gives CASSPSWGPEAFF.